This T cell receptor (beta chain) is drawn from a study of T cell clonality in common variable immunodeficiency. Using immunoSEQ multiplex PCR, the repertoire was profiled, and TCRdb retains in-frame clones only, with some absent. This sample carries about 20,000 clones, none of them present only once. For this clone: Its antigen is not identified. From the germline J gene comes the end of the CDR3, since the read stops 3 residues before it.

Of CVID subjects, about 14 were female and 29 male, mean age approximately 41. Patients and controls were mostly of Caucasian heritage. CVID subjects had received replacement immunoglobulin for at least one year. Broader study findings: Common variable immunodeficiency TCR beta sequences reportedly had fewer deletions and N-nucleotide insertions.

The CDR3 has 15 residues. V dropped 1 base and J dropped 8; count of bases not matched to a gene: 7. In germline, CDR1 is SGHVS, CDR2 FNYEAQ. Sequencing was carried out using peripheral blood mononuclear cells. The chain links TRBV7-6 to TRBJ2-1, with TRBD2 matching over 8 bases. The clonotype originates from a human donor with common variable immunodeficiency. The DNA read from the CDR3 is TGTGCCAGCAGCTTAGAGGCCGGGGGGGCGCATGAG. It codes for CASSLEAGGAHE. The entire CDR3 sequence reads CASSLEAGGAHEQFF.